The TCR beta chain described here comes from a study of T cell responses to AZD1222 COVID-19 vaccine. Findings and caveats of the study: Repertoire sampling happened only post peak T cell response. The donors showed a predominance of white British ancestry and of females, with possible underestimation of clonal diversity. The study found vaccine-associated CD4 TCRs spanning spike, dominant at 160-218 and 743-854.

A note on this clone: No antigen is known for it.

The CDR3 contains 13 residues. Germline CDR1 and CDR2: LGHDT and YNNKEL (reference sequence). Trimming took 1 base from V and 9 from J, leaving 12 bases between them. Some clones are missing from TCRdb's copy, which holds only in-frame ones; the method was immunoSEQ multiplex PCR. The sample has some 120,000 clones; 75% to 90% are singletons. The chain links TRBV3-1 (or the pseudogene TRBV3-2) to TRBJ1-2; D unclear. The source of this sequence is an adult in good health. The sequences come from peripheral blood, collected on day 0 of AZD1222 vaccination. The CDR3, as DNA: TGTGCCAGCAGCCAAGTGGGGATGAGGAGCTACACCTTC. Its protein product is CASSQVGMRSYTF.